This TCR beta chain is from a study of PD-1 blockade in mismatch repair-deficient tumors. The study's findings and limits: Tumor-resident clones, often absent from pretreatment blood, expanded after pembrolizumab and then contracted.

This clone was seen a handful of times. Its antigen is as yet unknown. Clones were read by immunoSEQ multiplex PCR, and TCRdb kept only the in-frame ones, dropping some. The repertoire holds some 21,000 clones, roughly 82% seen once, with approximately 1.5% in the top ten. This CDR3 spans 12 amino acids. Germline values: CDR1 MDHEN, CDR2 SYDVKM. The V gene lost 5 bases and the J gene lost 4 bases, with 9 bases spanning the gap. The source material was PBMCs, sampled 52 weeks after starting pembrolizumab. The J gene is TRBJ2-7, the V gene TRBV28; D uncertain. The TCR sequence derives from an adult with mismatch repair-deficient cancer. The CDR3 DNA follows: TGTGCCAGCAGTACCAGTATTTACGAGCAGTACTTC. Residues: CASSTSIYEQYF.